This is a list of T cell receptor beta chains from one sample in a study of T cell repertoires in aging, cancer and after chemotherapy. A single record per CDR3 protein comes from TCRdb applying MiXCR to the multiplex PCR reads. This repertoire shows about 17,000 distinct CDR3 sequences, 45% to 55% found once; its top ten account for roughly 10%. Sample: blood. The receptor set was obtained from a human donor in good health. The CDR3 runs from the conserved cysteine through the conserved F or W. The order of the fields is V gene, D gene, J gene, clone size, CDR3 protein, CDR3 DNA. The D gene is left open where the match is weak. Only part of the rows carry a size: once, few, many, or a class if the clone is expanded.

V gene: TRBV19
D gene: NA
J gene: TRBJ2-1
clone size: NA
CDR3 protein: CASSPSGPSYNEQFF
CDR3 DNA: TGTGCCAGTAGTCCCAGCGGGCCCTCCTACAATGAGCAGTTCTTC

V gene: TRBV19
D gene: TRBD1
J gene: TRBJ2-2
clone size: NA
CDR3 protein: CASSSLGRGRGNTGELFF
CDR3 DNA: TGTGCCAGTAGTTCCCTAGGTAGGGGGCGCGGCAACACCGGGGAGCTGTTTTTT

V gene: TRBV27
D gene: TRBD2
J gene: TRBJ2-3
clone size: NA
CDR3 protein: CASSFDSGRVDTQYF
CDR3 DNA: TGTGCCAGCAGTTTCGATAGCGGGAGGGTTGATACGCAGTATTTT

V gene: TRBV29-1
D gene: NA
J gene: TRBJ2-1
clone size: few
CDR3 protein: CSGGTSSYNEQFF
CDR3 DNA: TGCAGCGGAGGTACAAGCTCCTACAATGAGCAGTTCTTC

V gene: TRBV5-6
D gene: NA
J gene: TRBJ2-5
clone size: NA
CDR3 protein: CASSLGRYSQETQYF
CDR3 DNA: TGTGCCAGCAGCTTGGGCCGGTACTCCCAAGAGACCCAGTACTTC

V gene: TRBV6-5
D gene: TRBD2
J gene: TRBJ2-5
clone size: few
CDR3 protein: CASSYSRGLAGEETQYF
CDR3 DNA: TGTGCCAGCAGTTACTCCAGGGGACTAGCGGGAGAAGAGACCCAGTACTTC

V gene: TRBV19
D gene: NA
J gene: TRBJ2-1
clone size: once
CDR3 protein: CASSPPRRAGRGSYNEQFF
CDR3 DNA: TGTGCCAGTAGTCCTCCCCGGAGGGCAGGGAGGGGGTCCTACAATGAGCAGTTCTTC

V gene: TRBV19
D gene: NA
J gene: TRBJ2-6
clone size: few
CDR3 protein: CASSILSGANVLTF
CDR3 DNA: TGTGCCAGTAGTATTTTGAGTGGGGCCAACGTCCTGACTTTC

V gene: TRBV29-1
D gene: TRBD2
J gene: TRBJ2-1
clone size: NA
CDR3 protein: CSVEAGPFF
CDR3 DNA: TGCAGCGTAGAAGCGGGACCTTTCTTC

V gene: TRBV5-4
D gene: NA
J gene: TRBJ2-3
clone size: NA
CDR3 protein: CASSPLGGSTDTQYF
CDR3 DNA: TGTGCCAGCAGCCCGCTAGGCGGGTCCACAGATACGCAGTATTTT

V gene: TRBV27
D gene: NA
J gene: TRBJ2-1
clone size: NA
CDR3 protein: CASRAPGGKWYVF
CDR3 DNA: TGTGCCAGCCGCGCTCCCGGCGGGAAATGGTATGTCTTC

V gene: TRBV5-6
D gene: NA
J gene: TRBJ1-5
clone size: few
CDR3 protein: CASSLKGMGQPQHF
CDR3 DNA: TGTGCCAGCAGCTTAAAGGGGATGGGTCAGCCCCAGCATTTT

V gene: TRBV24-1
D gene: TRBD1
J gene: TRBJ2-2
clone size: NA
CDR3 protein: CATSDLTGGDTGELFF
CDR3 DNA: TGTGCCACCAGTGATTTGACAGGGGGCGACACCGGGGAGCTGTTTTTT

V gene: TRBV6-5
D gene: NA
J gene: TRBJ2-3
clone size: once
CDR3 protein: CASSYGPDTQYF
CDR3 DNA: TGTGCCAGCAGTTACGGTCCAGATACGCAGTATTTT

V gene: TRBV5-6
D gene: NA
J gene: TRBJ2-3
clone size: NA
CDR3 protein: CASSLLQGLTDTQYF
CDR3 DNA: TGTGCCAGCAGCTTATTGCAGGGACTCACAGATACGCAGTATTTT

V gene: TRBV27
D gene: NA
J gene: TRBJ2-7
clone size: NA
CDR3 protein: CASREGAYEQYF
CDR3 DNA: TGTGCCAGCAGGGAGGGGGCCTACGAGCAGTACTTC

V gene: TRBV19
D gene: TRBD2
J gene: TRBJ2-5
clone size: few
CDR3 protein: CASSLTSGRIETQYF
CDR3 DNA: TGTGCCAGTAGTCTGACTAGCGGGAGAATTGAGACCCAGTACTTC

V gene: TRBV6-1
D gene: NA
J gene: TRBJ1-3
clone size: once
CDR3 protein: CASRQTGLGNTIYF
CDR3 DNA: TGTGCCAGCAGGCAGACAGGTCTTGGAAACACCATATATTTT

V gene: TRBV29-1
D gene: NA
J gene: TRBJ2-1
clone size: medium-sized
CDR3 protein: CSAGFAEGQFF
CDR3 DNA: TGCAGCGCCGGCTTCGCGGAGGGGCAGTTCTTC

V gene: TRBV29-1
D gene: NA
J gene: TRBJ1-3
clone size: NA
CDR3 protein: CSVEEVDHGNTIYF
CDR3 DNA: TGCAGCGTTGAAGAGGTAGATCATGGAAACACCATATATTTT

V gene: TRBV29-1
D gene: NA
J gene: TRBJ2-7
clone size: NA
CDR3 protein: CSVEEGTRGTYEQCF
CDR3 DNA: TGCAGCGTTGAAGAGGGGACTCGGGGGACCTACGAGCAGTGCTTC

V gene: TRBV6-5
D gene: NA
J gene: TRBJ1-2
clone size: few
CDR3 protein: CASRIGVSYGYTF
CDR3 DNA: TGTGCCAGCAGAATCGGAGTCAGCTATGGCTACACCTTC

V gene: TRBV27
D gene: TRBD2
J gene: TRBJ2-5
clone size: few
CDR3 protein: CASSFGGEETQYF
CDR3 DNA: TGTGCCAGCAGCTTCGGGGGGGAAGAGACCCAGTACTTC

V gene: TRBV6-1
D gene: NA
J gene: TRBJ2-3
clone size: NA
CDR3 protein: CASSPGPTTPDTQYF
CDR3 DNA: TGTGCCAGCAGCCCGGGACCCACGACCCCAGATACGCAGTATTTT

V gene: TRBV6-5
D gene: NA
J gene: TRBJ2-6
clone size: NA
CDR3 protein: CASRKTTQSGANVLTF
CDR3 DNA: TGTGCCAGCAGGAAAACTACTCAGTCTGGGGCCAACGTCCTGACTTTC

V gene: TRBV6-1
D gene: NA
J gene: TRBJ1-2
clone size: NA
CDR3 protein: CASSPREGGGYGYTF
CDR3 DNA: TGTGCCAGCAGTCCCCGGGAGGGGGGGGGCTATGGCTACACCTTC

V gene: TRBV6-5
D gene: NA
J gene: TRBJ2-5
clone size: NA
CDR3 protein: CASRRDRQETQYF
CDR3 DNA: TGTGCCAGCCGCCGGGACCGCCAAGAGACCCAGTACTTC

V gene: TRBV12-3/TRBV12-4
D gene: NA
J gene: TRBJ2-5
clone size: NA
CDR3 protein: CASSPRGETQYF
CDR3 DNA: TGTGCCAGCAGTCCCCGGGGAGAGACCCAGTACTTC

V gene: TRBV7-6
D gene: NA
J gene: TRBJ1-4
clone size: NA
CDR3 protein: CASSLTGLEKLFF
CDR3 DNA: TGTGCCAGCAGCTTAACAGGGCTTGAAAAACTGTTTTTT

V gene: TRBV6-1
D gene: NA
J gene: TRBJ2-7
clone size: NA
CDR3 protein: CASTGRQGTYEQYF
CDR3 DNA: TGTGCCAGCACGGGTCGGCAGGGGACCTACGAGCAGTACTTC

V gene: TRBV6-2/TRBV6-3
D gene: NA
J gene: TRBJ2-7
clone size: NA
CDR3 protein: CASSYAAPFGNEQYF
CDR3 DNA: TGTGCCAGCAGTTATGCAGCACCTTTTGGGAACGAGCAGTACTTC

V gene: TRBV19
D gene: TRBD1
J gene: TRBJ2-2
clone size: NA
CDR3 protein: CASSVGTGESGELFF
CDR3 DNA: TGTGCCAGTAGTGTTGGGACAGGGGAGAGCGGGGAGCTGTTTTTT

V gene: TRBV19
D gene: TRBD2
J gene: TRBJ2-1
clone size: few
CDR3 protein: CASRTTSGTYNEQFF
CDR3 DNA: TGTGCCAGTAGGACAACTAGCGGGACCTACAATGAGCAGTTCTTC

V gene: TRBV6-5
D gene: NA
J gene: TRBJ2-5
clone size: NA
CDR3 protein: CASTPKGAQETQYF
CDR3 DNA: TGTGCCAGCACCCCCAAAGGGGCTCAAGAGACCCAGTACTTC

V gene: TRBV6-5
D gene: NA
J gene: TRBJ2-7
clone size: few
CDR3 protein: CASTNGVRARKQYF
CDR3 DNA: TGTGCCAGCACCAATGGGGTCAGGGCGAGAAAGCAGTACTTC

V gene: TRBV19
D gene: NA
J gene: TRBJ2-2
clone size: few
CDR3 protein: CASSVSVVGGELFF
CDR3 DNA: TGTGCCAGTAGCGTCAGTGTAGTTGGCGGGGAGCTGTTTTTT

V gene: TRBV15
D gene: NA
J gene: TRBJ2-3
clone size: NA
CDR3 protein: CATSRDGRSSTDTQYF
CDR3 DNA: TGTGCCACCAGCAGAGACGGCAGATCTAGCACAGATACGCAGTATTTT

V gene: TRBV5-7
D gene: NA
J gene: TRBJ2-5
clone size: few
CDR3 protein: CASSLGDRIKETQYF
CDR3 DNA: TGTGCCAGCAGCTTGGGAGACAGGATAAAAGAGACCCAGTACTTC

V gene: TRBV18
D gene: TRBD2
J gene: TRBJ2-7
clone size: NA
CDR3 protein: CASSGRGEQYF
CDR3 DNA: TGTGCCAGCTCAGGGAGGGGCGAGCAGTACTTC

V gene: TRBV5-6
D gene: NA
J gene: TRBJ2-7
clone size: few
CDR3 protein: CASSLGGRSYEQYF
CDR3 DNA: TGTGCCAGCAGCTTGGGCGGCAGGTCCTACGAGCAGTACTTC

V gene: TRBV29-1
D gene: NA
J gene: TRBJ2-5
clone size: NA
CDR3 protein: CSVDGPGPQETQYF
CDR3 DNA: TGCAGCGTTGACGGCCCAGGGCCCCAAGAGACCCAGTACTTC

V gene: TRBV15
D gene: TRBD2
J gene: TRBJ2-1
clone size: NA
CDR3 protein: CATSANLAGGYNEQFF
CDR3 DNA: TGTGCCACCAGCGCAAATCTAGCGGGAGGGTACAATGAGCAGTTCTTC

V gene: TRBV6-1
D gene: TRBD1
J gene: TRBJ1-2
clone size: NA
CDR3 protein: CASWAGQSLWEGYTF
CDR3 DNA: TGTGCCAGCTGGGCGGGACAGTCTCTTTGGGAGGGCTACACCTTC

V gene: TRBV19
D gene: NA
J gene: TRBJ1-2
clone size: NA
CDR3 protein: CASNTGNYGYTF
CDR3 DNA: TGTGCCAGTAATACCGGGAACTATGGCTACACCTTC

V gene: TRBV29-1
D gene: NA
J gene: TRBJ2-3
clone size: few
CDR3 protein: CSVEDKGRGSPLSF
CDR3 DNA: TGCAGCGTTGAAGATAAGGGTCGTGGATCCCCTTTATCTTTT

V gene: TRBV19
D gene: TRBD1
J gene: TRBJ1-4
clone size: NA
CDR3 protein: CASSSTGVPNEKLFF
CDR3 DNA: TGTGCCAGTAGCAGCACAGGGGTCCCTAATGAAAAACTGTTTTTT